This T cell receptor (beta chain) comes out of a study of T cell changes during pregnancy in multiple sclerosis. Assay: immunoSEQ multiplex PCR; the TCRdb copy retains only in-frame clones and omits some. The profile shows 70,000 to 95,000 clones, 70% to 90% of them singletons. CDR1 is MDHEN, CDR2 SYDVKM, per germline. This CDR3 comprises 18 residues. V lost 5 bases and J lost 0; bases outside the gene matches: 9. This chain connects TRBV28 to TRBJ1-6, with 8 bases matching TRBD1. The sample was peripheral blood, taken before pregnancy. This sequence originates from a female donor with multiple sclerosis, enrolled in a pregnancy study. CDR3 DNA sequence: TGTGCCAGCAGTGTGACAGGGGCTATGAGCTCCTATAATTCACCCCTCCACTTT. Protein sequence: CASSVTGAMSSYNSPLHF.